Shown below are 8 T cell receptor beta chains from a single sample sequenced in a study of shared clonotypes between healthy human individuals. Produced via immunoSEQ multiplex PCR; TCRdb's table is partial and in-frame only. The sample lists millions of clones; 85% to 95% were seen once. The sample consisted of naive CD4+ T cells sorted from blood. Subset defined: CD45RA+ positively selected. The receptors were gathered from a man in his late teens or twenties in good health.

The chain recombines TRBV6-5 with TRBJ2-7; 7 nucleotides match TRBD1. J lost 3 bases, V lost 1 base, and 3 bases had no gene match. CDR3 length: 14 amino acids. Germline lookup yields CDR1 MNHEY and CDR2 SVGAGI. The CDR3 DNA is TGTGCCAGCAGTTACTTTCAGGGGGACTACGAGCAGTACTTC. It specifies CASSYFQGDYEQYF.

Comment on this clone: The same CDR3 arises from other DNA sequences in this sample as well. The chain combines TRBV5-4 with TRBJ2-5; D gene ambiguous. Between the trimmed V and J ends, which lost 0 bases and 0 bases, there was a span of 3 bases. CDR3 size: 13 residues. Germline loops: CDR1 SGHNT, CDR2 YYREEE (reference sequence). CDR3 bases: TGTGCCAGCAGCTTGGGGTACCAAGAGACCCAGTACTTC. The encoded protein is CASSLGYQETQYF.

The CDR3 loop is CASSLTGLRETQYF. DNA for the CDR3: TGTGCCAGCAGCCTGACAGGGTTGAGGGAGACCCAGTACTTC. This chain links TRBV5-6 with TRBJ2-5; 7 positions match TRBD1. Trimming removed 4 bases from V and 5 bases from J; junction bases left unmatched: 8. This CDR3 has 14 residues. The germline V gene has CDR1 SGHDT and CDR2 YYEEEE.

The gene calls are TRBV28 and TRBJ2-2; 10 bases match TRBD1. After removal of 4 bases from V and 3 bases from J, the junction contained 5 bases not matched to a gene. There are 16 residues in the CDR3. The germline gives CDR1 MDHEN, CDR2 SYDVKM. CDR3 sequence (DNA): TGTGCCAGCAGTTCGGAGGGGACAGGGGACACCGGGGAGCTGTTTTTT. This encodes CASSSEGTGDTGELFF.

The J gene is TRBJ1-2, the V gene TRBV28; TRBD1 matches at 8 bases. V was pared by 5 bases and J by 4 bases, with 6 bases of the junction left unmatched. Germline-derived CDR1 and CDR2 are MDHEN and SYDVKM. This CDR3 is built from 14 residues. CDR3 region: CASSPRGQFYGYTF. CDR3 coding DNA: TGTGCCAGCAGTCCCAGGGGGCAGTTCTATGGCTACACCTTC.

The J gene is TRBJ2-1, the V gene TRBV4-3; a possible D gene is TRBD2 (6 bases). Trimming took off 2 bases at V and 0 bases at J, with 17 bases between the two ends. The CDR3 contains 18 residues. Per the germline V gene, CDR1 is LGHNA and CDR2 is YSLEER. CDR3 nucleotide sequence: TGCGCCAGCAGCCAACGGTCGGCGGGGCCCAGCTCCTACAATGAGCAGTTCTTC. This codes for CASSQRSAGPSSYNEQFF.

The chain carries TRBV5-4 and TRBJ2-1; TRBD2 agrees at 12 bases. With V trimmed by 0 bases and J by 6 bases, 4 bases remained unmatched. Looked up from germline, CDR1 is SGHNT and CDR2 is YYREEE (reference sequence). The CDR3 is 16 residues long. CDR3 sequence: CASSLGLAGVGNEQFF. The CDR3 DNA reads TGTGCCAGCAGCTTGGGACTAGCGGGAGTGGGCAATGAGCAGTTCTTC.

The chain links TRBV7-9 to TRBJ1-2; D is unresolved. V lost 5 bases and J lost 3, with 10 bases in between. This CDR3 is built from 13 residues. From germline, CDR1 is SEHNR and CDR2 FQNEAQ (reference sequence). DNA for the CDR3: TGTGCCAGCAGCCGATCAGACGACTATGGCTACACCTTC. This gives the protein CASSRSDDYGYTF.